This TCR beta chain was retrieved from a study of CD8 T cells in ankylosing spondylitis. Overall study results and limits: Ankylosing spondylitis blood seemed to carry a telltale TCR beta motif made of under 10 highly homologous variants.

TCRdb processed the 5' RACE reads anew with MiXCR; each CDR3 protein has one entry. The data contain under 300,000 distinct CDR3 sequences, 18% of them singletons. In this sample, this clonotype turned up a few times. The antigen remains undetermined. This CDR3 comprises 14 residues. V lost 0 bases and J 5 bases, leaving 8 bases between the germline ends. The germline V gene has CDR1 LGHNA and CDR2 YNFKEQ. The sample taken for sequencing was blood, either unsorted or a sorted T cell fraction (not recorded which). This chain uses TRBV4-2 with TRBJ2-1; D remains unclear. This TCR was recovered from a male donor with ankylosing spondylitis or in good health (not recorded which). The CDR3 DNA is TGTGCCAGCAGCCAAGATCTGCTAAACAATGAGCAGTTCTTC. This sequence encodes CASSQDLLNNEQFF.